The rows below give T cell receptor beta chains drawn from one sample of a study of cytomegalovirus exposure and HLA in healthy donors. TCRdb's copy holds only in-frame clones and misses some; the assay was immunoSEQ multiplex PCR. This sample yields about 100,000 clones, of which more than 60% are seen a single time; around 5% belongs to the top ten. Sequenced input: PBMCs. These receptors came from a woman aged 18-29 years in good health and CMV-seropositive. Both conserved end residues are trimmed from each CDR3. Each record gives: J gene, V gene, CDR3 protein.

TRBJ1-2 | TRBV28 | ASRPTGEGGYT
TRBJ2-7 | TRBV25-1 | ASSVGLASSYEQY
TRBJ2-1 | TRBV29-1 | SVALAGVSYNEQF
TRBJ1-4 | TRBV6-6 | ASSYSGGMIEKLF
TRBJ1-3 | TRBV18 | ASSPTLGIEGNTIY
TRBJ1-1 | TRBV27 | ASTRGGSNTEAF
TRBJ1-1 | TRBV21-1 | ASSKAGRGWNTEAF
TRBJ2-7 | TRBV27 | ASSLQGAGGYEQY
TRBJ2-6 | TRBV30 | AWNLLRDRAFSGANVLT
TRBJ1-3 | TRBV6-1 | ASSEVGGAGNTIY
TRBJ1-4 | TRBV7-6 | ASSPNEGAINEKLF
TRBJ2-7 | TRBV4-3 | ASSQDAGPYEQY
TRBJ1-1 | TRBV19 | ASSMGRGVGTEAF
TRBJ2-7 | TRBV28 | ASSQQGSGTPSYEQY
TRBJ2-1 | TRBV7-2 | ASSLAADEQF
TRBJ2-7 | TRBV7-8 | ASSLATSTYEQY
TRBJ1-1 | TRBV19 | ASSPGVNTEAF
TRBJ1-6 | TRBV5-6 | ASSLEFGRGSPLH
TRBJ2-1 | TRBV7-3 | ASSFGFSGDEQF
TRBJ1-1 | TRBV5-1 | ASSFGEFGSEAF
TRBJ1-1 | TRBV27 | ASSFSFGGTEAF
TRBJ1-5 | TRBV10-1 | ASGEGQGHQPQH
TRBJ2-5 | TRBV13 | ASSPGTSGRETQY
TRBJ2-2 | TRBV10-3 | AITEVGVGTGELF
TRBJ2-1 | TRBV9 | ASSVGGYDNEQF
TRBJ1-1 | TRBV4-3 | ASSLDRDTEAF
TRBJ2-2 | TRBV7-7 | ASSLDRINTGELF
- | TRBV7-9 | ASSQRLAGTAHYEQY
TRBJ2-2 | TRBV7-8 | ASSLVGDLNTGELF
TRBJ1-1 | TRBV2 | ASREGQGYTEAF
TRBJ2-2 | TRBV6-4 | ASSASGTELF
TRBJ2-5 | TRBV30 | AWSLGTSILQETQY
TRBJ2-5 | TRBV27 | ASSSGLGATQY
TRBJ2-7 | TRBV6-5 | ASSGDGYSYEQY
TRBJ1-2 | TRBV5-1 | ASSLTGDYGYT
TRBJ2-7 | TRBV9 | ASSVTSASSYEQY
TRBJ2-5 | TRBV7-2 | ASSLLGLAPEETQY
TRBJ2-5 | TRBV21-1 | ASSRIRGKYETQY
TRBJ2-2 | TRBV25-1 | ASSESFRLAGGPGELF
TRBJ2-1 | TRBV5-8 | ASSLGATSGSAYNEQF
TRBJ1-4 | TRBV10-3 | ATRDRGTTNEKLF
TRBJ2-1 | TRBV30 | AWSVQDYYNEQF
- | TRBV15 | ATSRDRGPYEQY
TRBJ2-7 | TRBV28 | ASSLGAGTGADEQY
TRBJ2-3 | TRBV27 | ASSMTSGTTDTQY
TRBJ2-7 | TRBV27 | ASKTAGPYEQY
TRBJ2-7 | TRBV5-6 | ASSLRGAVTSYEQY
TRBJ2-2 | TRBV25-1 | ASSPQGARSGELF
TRBJ2-7 | TRBV4-3 | ASSPGQGASYEQY
TRBJ1-1 | TRBV2 | ASSPRPGQGGNTEAF
TRBJ2-7 | TRBV27 | ASSLGARTYEQY
TRBJ2-3 | TRBV7-9 | ASSGRSGTPTDTQY
TRBJ2-1 | TRBV6-4 | ASSDSAGDYNEQF
TRBJ2-1 | TRBV25-1 | ASSESRGVYNEQF
TRBJ2-1 | TRBV15 | ATSRAPASGDEQF